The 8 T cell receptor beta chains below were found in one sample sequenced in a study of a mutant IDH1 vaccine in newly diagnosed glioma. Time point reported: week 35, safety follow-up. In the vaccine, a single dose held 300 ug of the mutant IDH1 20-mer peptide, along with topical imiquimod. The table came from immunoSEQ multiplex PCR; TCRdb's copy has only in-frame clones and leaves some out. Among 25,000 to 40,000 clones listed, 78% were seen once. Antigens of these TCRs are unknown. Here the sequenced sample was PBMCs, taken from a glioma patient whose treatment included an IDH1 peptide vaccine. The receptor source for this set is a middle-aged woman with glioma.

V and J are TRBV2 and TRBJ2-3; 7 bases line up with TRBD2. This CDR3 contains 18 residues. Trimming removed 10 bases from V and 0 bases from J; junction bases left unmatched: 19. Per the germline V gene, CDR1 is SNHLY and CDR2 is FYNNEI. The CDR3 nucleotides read TGTGCCACCGGGGCGAGCGGGGAGGACTACCGTAGCACAGATACGCAGTATTTT. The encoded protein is CATGASGEDYRSTDTQYF.

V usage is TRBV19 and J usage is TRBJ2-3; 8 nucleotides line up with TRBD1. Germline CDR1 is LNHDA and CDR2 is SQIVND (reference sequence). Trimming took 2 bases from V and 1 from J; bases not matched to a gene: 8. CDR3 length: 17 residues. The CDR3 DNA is TGTGCCAGTAGTATAAAGGGAAAGGGACAGGGCACAGATACGCAGTATTTT. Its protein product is CASSIKGKGQGTDTQYF.

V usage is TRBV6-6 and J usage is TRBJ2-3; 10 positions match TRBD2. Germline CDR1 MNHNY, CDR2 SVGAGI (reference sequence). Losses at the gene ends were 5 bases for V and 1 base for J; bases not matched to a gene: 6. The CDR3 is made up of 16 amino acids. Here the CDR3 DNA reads TGTGCCAGCAGTACCTCTAGCGGGGGCCGCACAGATACGCAGTATTTT. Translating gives CASSTSSGGRTDTQYF.

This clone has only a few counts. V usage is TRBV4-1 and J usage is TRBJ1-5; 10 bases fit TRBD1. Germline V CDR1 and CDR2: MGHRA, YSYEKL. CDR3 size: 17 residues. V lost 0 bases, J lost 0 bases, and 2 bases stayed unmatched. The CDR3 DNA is TGCGCCAGCAGCCAAGAGACAGGGGGCTTTAGCAATCAGCCCCAGCATTTT. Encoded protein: CASSQETGGFSNQPQHF.

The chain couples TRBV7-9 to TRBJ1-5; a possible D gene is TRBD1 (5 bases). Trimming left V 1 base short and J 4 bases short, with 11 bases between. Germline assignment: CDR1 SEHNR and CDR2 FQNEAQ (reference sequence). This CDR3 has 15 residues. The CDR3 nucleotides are TGTGCCAGCAGCTTAGATCACGGGGCAAATCAGCCCCAGCATTTT. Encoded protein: CASSLDHGANQPQHF.

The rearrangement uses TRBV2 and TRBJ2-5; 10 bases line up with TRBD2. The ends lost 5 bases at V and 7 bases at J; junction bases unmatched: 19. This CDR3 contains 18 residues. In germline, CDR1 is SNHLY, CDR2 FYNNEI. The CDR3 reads CASSSQGFGLAALGTQYF. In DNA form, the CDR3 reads TGTGCCAGCAGTTCTCAGGGGTTTGGACTAGCGGCGTTGGGGACCCAGTACTTC. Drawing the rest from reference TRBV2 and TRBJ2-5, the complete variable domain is EPEVTQTPSHQVTQMGQEVILRCVPISNHLYFYWYRQILGQKVEFLVSFYNNEISEKSEIFDDQFSVERPDGSNFTLKIRSTKLEDSAMYFCASSSQGFGLAALGTQYFGPGTRLLVL.

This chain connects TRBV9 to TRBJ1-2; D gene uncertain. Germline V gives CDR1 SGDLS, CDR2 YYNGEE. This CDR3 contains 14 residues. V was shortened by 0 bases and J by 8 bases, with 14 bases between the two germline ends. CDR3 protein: CASSVATTGGGYTF. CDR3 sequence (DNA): TGTGCCAGCAGCGTAGCTACGACGGGAGGGGGCTACACCTTC.

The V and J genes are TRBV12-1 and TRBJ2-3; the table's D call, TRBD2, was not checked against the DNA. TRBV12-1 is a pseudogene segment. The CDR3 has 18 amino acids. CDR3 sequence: CASSFEAGLAGGRDTQYF. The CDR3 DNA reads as TGTGCCAGCAGCTTTGAGGCCGGACTAGCGGGGGGGCGAGATACGCAGTATTTT.